Given below is one T cell receptor (beta chain) in context. Trimming took 6 bases from V and 4 from J; bases not matched to a gene: 6. The CDR3 runs 15 residues. Germline loops: CDR1 SGDLS, CDR2 YYNGEE. Sequenced by immunoSEQ multiplex PCR; TCRdb stores in-frame clones only, minus some. The sample holds 200,000 to 300,000 clones, about nine tenths seen once. The data were taken from a study of blood T cell repertoires in COVID-19. The receptor was isolated from a young woman with acute COVID-19. Material: PBMCs or T cells enriched from blood (not recorded which). The gene calls are TRBV9 and TRBJ1-4; 10 bases fit TRBD1. CDR3 nucleotide sequence: TGTGCCAGCACCGGGACAGGGGCCATTAATGAAAAACTGTTTTTT. Its translation is CASTGTGAINEKLFF.